Ten or more counts support the clone carrying this TCR beta chain. This entry belongs to a study of T cells in Graves' hyperthyroidism and ophthalmopathy. The CDR3 covers 13 residues. Trimming left V 6 bases short and J 4 bases short, with 9 bases between. The germline CDR1 and CDR2 sequences are SEHNR and FQNEAQ (reference sequence). RNA transcripts yielded amplified TCR beta CDR3 regions. TCR CDR3 underwent first-round RT-PCR with the HTBI primer set. Each CDR3 protein is one row after TCRdb ran MiXCR on the multiplex PCR reads. The profile shows around 500,000 distinct CDR3 sequences, about 16% of them singletons. Each person with ophthalmopathy scored at least 3 on the Clinical Activity Score, reached NOSPECS grade 4 or higher, and had been ill under 3 months.

Material: blood. The TCR comes from a woman in her twenties or thirties with Graves' ophthalmopathy. The chain carries TRBV7-9 and TRBJ2-2; no definite D call. Here the CDR3 DNA reads TGTGCCAGCAGATCCACACTCACCGGGGAGCTGTTTTTT. It translates to CASRSTLTGELFF.